Listed here are 27 T cell receptor beta chains from one sample, sequenced in a study of OX40 agonist ivuxolimab in advanced cancers. Sequenced by immunoSEQ multiplex PCR; TCRdb stores in-frame clones only, minus some. Found here are tens of thousands of clones, 80% of them singletons; the top ten hold around 1.3%. The source was CD4+ or CD8+ T cells sorted from blood, collected in a trial of the OX40 agonist ivuxolimab. The receptors come from an adult with an advanced solid tumor such as melanoma, head and neck, liver or kidney cancer.

The gene calls are TRBV7-2 and TRBJ1-2; 9 bases map to TRBD1. V lost 5 bases to trimming and J lost 0 bases; unmatched junction nucleotides: 7. Germline CDR1 SGHTA, CDR2 FQGNSA. The CDR3 has 16 amino acids. The CDR3 bases are TGTGCCAGCAGCAGAGGACAGGGGCGGACTAACTATGGCTACACCTTC. This encodes CASSRGQGRTNYGYTF.

The chain is built from TRBV9 and TRBJ2-7; D not resolved. The CDR3 sequence is 14 residues long. CDR1 and CDR2 (germline): SGDLS, YYNGEE. The ends were cut back, 0 bases at V and 6 bases at J, with 13 bases in the middle. The CDR3 nucleotides read TGTGCCAGCAGCGTAGGGCAGTGGTCGGGCGAGCAGTACTTC. Translation gives CASSVGQWSGEQYF.

This clone was recorded a few times. The chain links TRBV15 to TRBJ2-3, with D hard to call. The length of the CDR3 is 15 residues. Germline V lookup: CDR1 LNHNV, CDR2 YYDKDF (reference sequence). The ends were cut back, 1 base at V and 2 bases at J, with 10 bases in the middle. The CDR3 reads CATSRGPPATDTQYF. The CDR3 DNA sequence: TGTGCCACCAGCAGAGGCCCCCCTGCCACAGATACGCAGTATTTT.

There are a few counts of this clone. V and J are TRBV19 and TRBJ2-3, with no clear D. CDR3 size: 13 residues. The V gene's germline CDR1 is LNHDA and CDR2 SQIVND (reference sequence). V lost 5 bases and J 0 bases, leaving 6 bases between the germline ends. The CDR3, as DNA: TGTGCCAGTAGTTTAGCTAGCACAGATACGCAGTATTTT. Its protein product is CASSLASTDTQYF.

The chain recombines TRBV7-2 with TRBJ2-1; D is unresolved. This CDR3 is built from 15 residues. V lost 0 bases and J 7 bases, leaving 13 bases between the germline ends. Germline CDR1 reads SGHTA; CDR2 reads FQGNSA. CDR3 DNA: TGTGCCAGCAGCTTAGCCCCTCAAACGACAAATGAGCAGTTCTTC. The encoded protein is CASSLAPQTTNEQFF.

On this clone itself: This sample also contains other DNA sequences that code for the same CDR3. The chain couples TRBV6-1 to TRBJ1-4, with D uncertain. CDR1 MNHNS and CDR2 SASEGT come from the germline V gene. The ends were cut back, 6 bases at V and 3 bases at J, with 14 bases in the middle. This CDR3 has 15 amino acids. The CDR3 is CASSEHGMSNEKLFF. CDR3 coding DNA: TGTGCCAGCAGCGAACACGGGATGTCTAATGAAAAACTGTTTTTT.

This chain joins TRBV29-1 and TRBJ1-1, with 7 bases lining up with TRBD1. Losses at the gene ends were 7 bases for V and 6 bases for J; bases not matched to a gene: 5. The CDR3 is 11 amino acids. Germline V gene data show CDR1 as SQVTM and CDR2 as ANQGSEA. The CDR3 protein is CSARQGAEAFF. The CDR3 coding sequence is TGCAGCGCCCGCCAGGGGGCTGAAGCTTTCTTT.

The rearrangement joins TRBV2 to TRBJ1-5, with no clear D. The V and J ends lost 6 bases and 1 base respectively, with 7 bases between them. CDR3 size: 13 residues. Germline V gene sequence: CDR1 SNHLY, CDR2 FYNNEI. CDR3 residues: CASRSESNQPQHF. Written as DNA, the CDR3 is TGTGCCAGCAGGTCAGAAAGCAATCAGCCCCAGCATTTT.

The chain combines TRBV9 with TRBJ2-5; 10 nucleotides align to TRBD2. Germline V gene sequence: CDR1 SGDLS, CDR2 YYNGEE. V lost 3 bases, J lost 5 bases, and 4 bases stayed unmatched. The CDR3 is 14 residues long. CDR3: CASSERGGSETQYF. CDR3 coding DNA: TGTGCCAGCAGCGAGCGGGGGGGTAGTGAGACCCAGTACTTC. Full variable domain (rest looked up from reference TRBV9 and TRBJ2-5): DSGVTQTPKHLITATGQRVTLRCSPRSGDLSVYWYQQSLDQGLQFLIQYYNGEERAKGNILERFSAQQFPDLHSELNLSSLELGDSALYFCASSERGGSETQYFGPGTRLLVL.

The V and J genes are TRBV14 and TRBJ1-1, with 7 bases matching TRBD1. The germline CDR1 and CDR2 sequences are SGHDN and FVKESK. Unmatched junction bases numbered 7, after V lost 4 bases and J lost 5 bases. The CDR3 extends over 14 amino acids. CDR3 bases: TGTGCCAGCAGCCGGGAATTGACAGGGACTGAAGCTTTCTTT. Its translation: CASSRELTGTEAFF.

The chain employs TRBV10-3 and TRBJ1-2; D is uncertain. This CDR3 has 14 residues. CDR1 is ENHRY and CDR2 is SYGVKD in the germline V gene. Trimming removed 0 bases at V and 4 bases at J, with 9 bases between. CDR3 sequence: CAISESPGVYGYTF. CDR3 coding DNA: TGTGCCATCAGTGAGTCGCCGGGAGTCTATGGCTACACCTTC.

This chain uses TRBV15 with TRBJ2-7; tentatively, D is TRBD1 (6 bases). The CDR3 is 12 residues long. Germline V CDR1 and CDR2: LNHNV, YYDKDF (reference sequence). V gave up 5 bases and J gave up 6 bases, with 11 bases separating them. The CDR3 DNA follows: TGTGCCACCAGCGGAACAGGGCGCGAGCAGTACTTC. Translating it yields CATSGTGREQYF.

The V gene is TRBV7-8, the J gene TRBJ2-1; D uncertain. This CDR3 spans 14 amino acids. CDR1 and CDR2 (germline): SGHVS, FQNEAQ. The V end lost 4 bases, the J end lost 6 bases, and 13 bases lay between the germline ends. The CDR3 here is CASSSYSSSNEQFF. Here the CDR3 DNA reads TGTGCCAGCAGCTCTTACAGTAGTAGCAATGAGCAGTTCTTC.

The chain combines TRBV11-3 with TRBJ2-5; D remains ambiguous. The J call may be faulty, since TRBJ2-7 better matches the DNA end. This CDR3 has 15 residues. The germline V gene has CDR1 SGHNT and CDR2 YENEEA. CDR3 loop: CASSLGAAHSYEQYF. The CDR3 DNA reads TGTGCCAGCAGCTTAGGGGCAGCACACTCCTACGAGCAGTACTTC.

The chain couples TRBV11-2 to TRBJ2-5, with 7 bases fitting TRBD2. Losses at the gene ends were 0 bases for V and 1 base for J; bases not matched to a gene: 11. The germline CDR1 and CDR2 sequences are SGHAT and FQNNGV. The CDR3 is made up of 18 amino acids. The chain's CDR3 is CASSLDLLTGGVQETQYF. The CDR3 DNA follows: TGTGCCAGCAGCTTAGATCTCCTGACTGGGGGGGTCCAAGAGACCCAGTACTTC.

This chain joins TRBV5-1 and TRBJ2-3; D gene unclear. Germline V gene lookup returns CDR1 SGHRS and CDR2 YFSETQ. This CDR3 has 14 residues. V was shortened by 3 bases and J by 5 bases, with 13 bases between the two germline ends. The CDR3 protein is CASSWASPEDTQYF. CDR3 bases: TGCGCCAGCAGCTGGGCCTCCCCGGAAGATACGCAGTATTTT.

This clone was observed a single time. The chain couples TRBV6-1 to TRBJ2-7; TRBD1 or TRBD2 may be the D gene (5 bases each). Germline CDR1 MNHNS, CDR2 SASEGT. Deletions cut 4 bases from V and 6 bases from J, with 10 bases between. The CDR3 extends over 12 amino acids. CDR3 sequence reads: CASSGGRGEQYF. CDR3 in DNA: TGTGCCAGCAGTGGGGGACGAGGCGAGCAGTACTTC.

The V call is TRBV5-6, the J call TRBJ2-5; a weak D match, TRBD1 (6 bases). CDR3 length equals 16 residues. Trimming shortened V by 5 bases and J by 2 bases, and 19 bases separated the two germline ends. Germline V CDR1 and CDR2: SGHDT, YYEEEE. CDR3 sequence: CASSLAATGQQETQYF. Written as DNA, the CDR3 is TGTGCCAGCAGTCTGGCGGCGACAGGCCAACAAGAGACCCAGTACTTC.

The chain couples TRBV6-5 to TRBJ1-2; maybe TRBD1 (6 bases). V dropped 10 bases and J dropped 4 bases, with 19 bases sitting between them. Germline lookup yields CDR1 MNHEY and CDR2 SVGAGI. CDR3 length: 14 residues. CDR3 region: CATQRDRLTYGYTF. CDR3 bases: TGTGCCACACAACGTGACAGGTTAACCTATGGCTACACCTTC.

The chain carries TRBV7-9 and TRBJ2-3; no clear D. CDR3 length: 13 amino acids. In germline, CDR1 is SEHNR, CDR2 FQNEAQ (reference sequence). The V end was cut by 5 bases, the J end by 9 bases, with 15 bases between. CDR3 loop: CASSPMGAETQYF. DNA of the CDR3: TGTGCCAGCAGCCCGATGGGCGCGGAAACGCAGTATTTT.

The rearrangement uses TRBV5-4 and TRBJ1-4; D unresolved. Trimming left V 0 bases short and J 1 base short, with 7 bases between. The germline CDR1 and CDR2 sequences are SGHNT and YYREEE (reference sequence). The CDR3 runs 15 residues. Here the CDR3 DNA reads TGTGCCAGCAGCTTGGATGGAGGAACTAATGAAAAACTGTTTTTT. Translating it yields CASSLDGGTNEKLFF.

By sample share, this clone is medium-sized. This chain joins TRBV4-2 and TRBJ1-1; a weak D match, TRBD1 (6 bases). Germline V gene sequence: CDR1 LGHNA, CDR2 YNFKEQ. Deletions cut 6 bases from V and 5 bases from J, with 16 bases between. The CDR3 contains 14 residues. The CDR3 bases are TGTGCCAGCAGTCCAGGAGAGGGGGGTACTGAAGCTTTCTTT. This encodes CASSPGEGGTEAFF.

The gene calls are TRBV7-9 and TRBJ2-3, with unresolved D. There are 14 residues in the CDR3. Trimming took off 1 base at V and 2 bases at J, with 7 bases between the two ends. Germline-derived CDR1 and CDR2 are SEHNR and FQNEAQ (reference sequence). This CDR3 reads CASSLGLVTDTQYF. CDR3 nucleotides: TGTGCCAGCAGCTTAGGGTTAGTCACAGATACGCAGTATTTT.

V usage is TRBV6-5 and J usage is TRBJ2-6; D is ambiguous. CDR1 MNHEY and CDR2 SVGAGI come from the germline V gene. Trimming took off 1 base at V and 0 bases at J, with 4 bases between the two ends. The CDR3 contains 15 residues. The CDR3 DNA reads TGTGCCAGCAGTTACTTGAGCTCTGGGGCCAACGTCCTGACTTTC. It yields the protein CASSYLSSGANVLTF.

The chain recombines TRBV4-2 with TRBJ2-6, with 7 bases fitting TRBD1. The J segment lost 0 bases and the V segment lost 2 bases, leaving 4 bases of the junction unmatched. The germline gives CDR1 LGHNA, CDR2 YNFKEQ. CDR3 length equals 17 residues. CDR3 region: CASSQQGQSSGANVLTF. CDR3 sequence (DNA): TGTGCCAGCAGCCAACAGGGACAGTCCTCTGGGGCCAACGTCCTGACTTTC.

This chain links TRBV6-1 with TRBJ2-1; 10 bases map to TRBD1. The CDR3 is 13 residues long. Germline CDR1 reads MNHNS; CDR2 reads SASEGT. V lost 4 bases, J lost 8 bases, and 2 bases stayed unmatched. In DNA, the CDR3 is TGTGCCAGCAGTGCGACAGGGGGCGATGAGCAGTTCTTC. It translates to CASSATGGDEQFF.

The chain couples TRBV6-1 to TRBJ1-5; 7 positions match TRBD1. V shed 4 bases and J 3 bases; nucleotides not matched to a gene: 3. CDR1 is MNHNS, CDR2 SASEGT, per germline. The CDR3 runs to 14 residues. CDR3 coding DNA: TGTGCCAGCAGTGCGGGACAGATCAATCAGCCCCAGCATTTT. Translation gives CASSAGQINQPQHF.